What follows is one T cell receptor beta chain and its context. At the DNA level, this CDR3 is encoded by other sequences in the same sample as well. The data are from a study of blood T cell repertoires in COVID-19. Overall study: COVID-19 samples, acute and convalescent, were from the United States, Italy and Spain. Sources were T cells, B-cell-depleted T cells, or PBMCs; the material itself was cDNA or gDNA.

The CDR3 has 13 amino acids. Germline CDR1 reads SGHRS; CDR2 reads YFSETQ. V dropped 1 base and J dropped 4 bases, with 7 bases sitting between them. Generated by immunoSEQ multiplex PCR, the TCRdb table keeps only in-frame clones and is missing some. The profile shows about 270,000 clones, roughly 90% of them singletons. The cohort comprised adults aged roughly 18 to 100 years residing in 24 US areas. The TCR was taken from a woman between 50 and 59 years old who had recovered from COVID-19. Material: PBMCs or T cells enriched from blood (not recorded which). This rearrangement joins TRBV5-1 to TRBJ2-3, with a possible D match to TRBD1 (5 bases). The CDR3 loop reads CASSLWGPDTQYF. The DNA for the CDR3 is TGCGCCAGCAGCTTGTGGGGCCCAGATACGCAGTATTTT.